The 15 T cell receptor beta chains in this list originate from one sample, sequenced in a study of tumor-infiltrating lymphocytes in primary liver carcinoma. Starting from approximately 500 ng of total RNA, TCR beta cDNA was produced with a primer in the constant region. Three-round nested multiplex PCR performed with slightly modified ARM-PCR produced the TCR beta libraries. PCR rounds one and two used TRBV1-TRBV30 forward primers with a C-beta reverse primer for around 11 cycles each. TCRdb reprocessed the multiplex PCR reads via MiXCR and lists one record per CDR3 protein. The repertoire has approximately 210,000 distinct CDR3 sequences, less than 65% of them found once; the top ten carry 5.5% to 9%. The study extracted blood RNA from unsorted whole blood and also extracted germline DNA. Specimen: peripheral blood. These receptors all stem from a woman aged 60 to 75 with primary liver carcinoma and hepatitis B virus infection.

As to this clonotype: An end of the junction does not agree with germline; a read error may underlie this. The chain is built from TRBV13 and TRBJ2-7, with D possibly TRBD1 on 6 matching bases. The length of the CDR3 is 17 residues. Germline V gives CDR1 PRHDT, CDR2 FYEKMQ (reference sequence). The CDR3 here is CASCLGEPGTFTYEQYF. CDR3 nucleotides: TGTGCCAGCTGCTTAGGTGAGCCGGGGACATTCACCTACGAGCAGTACTTC.

Many counts were recorded for this clonotype. The chain couples TRBV11-2 to TRBJ2-2; 8 bases fit TRBD1. The CDR3 is made up of 15 amino acids. The germline gives CDR1 SGHAT, CDR2 FQNNGV. Trimming took 2 bases from V and 4 from J; bases not matched to a gene: 3. The CDR3 spells CASSLQGAGTGELFF. The CDR3 DNA is TGTGCCAGCAGCTTACAGGGGGCGGGCACCGGGGAGCTGTTTTTT. Full variable domain (missing parts from reference TRBV11-2 and TRBJ2-2): EAGVAQSPRYKIIEKRQSVAFWCNPISGHATLYWYQQILGQGPKLLIQFQNNGVVDDSQLPKDRFSAERLKGVDSTLKIQPAKLEDSAVYLCASSLQGAGTGELFFGEGSRLTVL.

This clonotype was picked up many times. The rearrangement links TRBV6-5 to TRBJ2-3; 8 bases fit TRBD2. Looked up from germline, CDR1 is MNHEY and CDR2 is SVGAGI. The CDR3 is 13 residues long. Losses at the gene ends were 8 bases for V and 3 bases for J; bases not matched to a gene: 4. In DNA form, the CDR3 reads TGTGCCAGCCATGCTAGCGGGACAGATACGCAGTATTTT. Protein: CASHASGTDTQYF.

The V gene is TRBV19, the J gene TRBJ2-2; D uncertain. Trimming cost V 4 bases and J 8 bases, with 17 bases left between them. In germline, CDR1 is LNHDA, CDR2 SQIVND (reference sequence). The CDR3 has 15 residues. The CDR3 loop is CASSNSNRISGELFF. In DNA, the CDR3 is TGTGCCAGTAGTAACTCTAACCGAATATCAGGGGAGCTGTTTTTT.

In its sample, this clonotype was seen a few times. The chain links TRBV30 to TRBJ2-3; 10 nucleotides align to TRBD2. Germline lookup yields CDR1 GTSNPN and CDR2 SVGIG (reference sequence). This CDR3 has 21 amino acids. V lost 0 bases, J lost 0 bases, and 18 bases stayed unmatched. CDR3 loop: CAWSVKPGLAAYKRSTDTQYF. Written as DNA, the CDR3 is TGTGCCTGGAGTGTAAAACCAGGACTAGCGGCCTACAAGCGCAGCACAGATACGCAGTATTTT. The variable domain in full, completed from reference TRBV30 and TRBJ2-3, reads SQTIHQWPATLVQPVGSPLSLECTVEGTSNPNLYWYRQAAGRGLQLLFYSVGIGQISSEVPQNLSASRPQDRQFILSSKKLLLSDSGFYLCAWSVKPGLAAYKRSTDTQYFGPGTRLTVL.

There are a few counts of this clonotype. The rearrangement joins TRBV6-5 to TRBJ2-3; TRBD1 might be the D (6 bases). V lost 5 bases and J 0 bases, leaving 15 bases between the germline ends. There are 16 residues in the CDR3. The V gene's germline CDR1 is MNHEY and CDR2 SVGAGI. CDR3 DNA sequence: TGTGCCAGCAGTGAAGTGGGGACAAGGAGCACAGATACGCAGTATTTT. Protein: CASSEVGTRSTDTQYF.

The rearrangement joins TRBV2 to TRBJ2-4; D gene unclear. CDR1 and CDR2 from the germline V gene are SNHLY and FYNNEI. Trimming took off 5 bases at V and 0 bases at J, with 14 bases between the two ends. There are 16 residues in the CDR3. The CDR3 coding sequence is TGTGCCAGCAGTATGGGTGGCAGTCTAGCCAAAAACATTCAGTACTTC. Translating it yields CASSMGGSLAKNIQYF.

V is TRBV12-3 or TRBV12-4 and J is TRBJ2-7; D possibly uses TRBD1 or TRBD2 (5 bases each). The V and J ends lost 6 bases and 6 bases respectively, with 15 bases between them. The CDR3 runs to 13 residues. This CDR3 is CASRKLGDREQYF. The DNA for the CDR3 is TGTGCCAGCAGAAAGCTGGGGGACCGCGAGCAGTACTTC.

This clonotype came up many times. V usage is TRBV4-1 and J usage is TRBJ2-1; TRBD2 agrees at 7 bases. The CDR3 consists of 16 residues. V was pared by 2 bases and J by 0 bases, with 4 bases of the junction left unmatched. The germline V gene encodes CDR1 MGHRA and CDR2 YSYEKL. The CDR3 coding sequence is TGCGCCAGCAGCCAAAGGGAGGGAGGCTCCTACAATGAGCAGTTCTTC. Residues: CASSQREGGSYNEQFF.

In the case of this clonotype: A read error may produce the germline difference seen at one junction end. This chain links TRBV11-3 with TRBJ2-7; D ambiguous. The CDR3 has 14 amino acids. Germline V lookup: CDR1 SGHNT, CDR2 YENEEA. The CDR3 here is CASSPYTSPYEQYF. The DNA for the CDR3 is TGTGCCAGCAGCCCATATACGAGCCCCTACGAGCAGTATTTC.

Worth noting for this clonotype: Sequence at one end of the junction differs from germline and may be a read error. This CDR3 reads CTSSPRTGRDIQYF. The CDR3 bases are TGTACCAGCAGCCCGAGGACAGGGAGGGACATTCAGTACTTC. V and J are TRBV11-2 and TRBJ2-4, with a weak D call TRBD1 (8 bases). The CDR3 sequence is 14 residues long. Germline-derived CDR1 and CDR2 are SGHAT and FQNNGV. Variable domain in full (rest from reference TRBV11-2 and TRBJ2-4): EAGVAQSPRYKIIEKRQSVAFWCNPISGHATLYWYQQILGQGPKLLIQFQNNGVVDDSQLPKDRFSAERLKGVDSTLKIQPAKLEDSAVYLCTSSPRTGRDIQYFGAGTRLSVL.

This clonotype was detected a few times. Possible read error: a much larger clone is one base away. The chain uses TRBV12-3 or TRBV12-4 and TRBJ1-5; 7 nucleotides agree with TRBD1. This CDR3 has 12 amino acids. In DNA, the CDR3 is TGTGCCAGCAGCTCACAGGGACAGCTCCAGCATTTT. This sequence encodes CASSSQGQLQHF.

With respect to this clonotype: A much bigger clone sits one base away, suggesting this may be a read error. This sequence joins TRBV7-9 and TRBJ2-3; no firm D call. The J call could be wrong; TRBJ1-5 is a better fit for the DNA end. Germline V gene sequence: CDR1 SEHNR, CDR2 FQNEAQ (reference sequence). The CDR3 covers 15 residues. CDR3 sequence: CASSAPRSSTDTQHF. CDR3 sequence (DNA): TGTGCCAGCAGCGCGCCGCGGTCTAGCACAGATACGCAGCATTTT.

This clonotype has a count of ten or more. The chain employs TRBV7-9 and TRBJ2-7, with D maybe TRBD2 (6 bases). The V and J ends lost 10 bases and 0 bases respectively, with 19 bases between them. The germline V gene has CDR1 SEHNR and CDR2 FQNEAQ (reference sequence). CDR3 length equals 15 residues. The DNA of the CDR3 is TGTGCCACAATACGGCCTAGCGCAAACTCCTACGAGCAGTACTTC. Translated: CATIRPSANSYEQYF.

Concerning this clonotype: A much more abundant neighbour one base away suggests this may be a read error. The J gene is TRBJ2-1, the V gene TRBV11-2; 11 positions match TRBD2. This CDR3 has 17 amino acids. Germline assignment: CDR1 SGHAT and CDR2 FQNNGV. The CDR3 DNA reads as TGTGTCAGCAGCTCGGGACTAGCGGCTAACTTCTACAGTGAGCAGTTCTTC. It specifies CVSSSGLAANFYSEQFF.